This TCR beta chain is drawn from a study of shared clonotypes between healthy human individuals. The assay was immunoSEQ multiplex PCR, and TCRdb's table has in-frame clones only and misses some. The sample carries about 2.5 million clones, about 90% recorded once. Germline lookup yields CDR1 SGHVS and CDR2 FNYEAQ. The length of the CDR3 is 13 residues. Germline trimming cut 3 bases from V and 6 bases from J; bases unmatched to any gene: 4. This receptor was taken from a man younger than 35 in good health. Some clones in this sample may be carry-over from other donors' samples. The source material was naive CD4+ T cells from PBMCs. This sample's subset: CD45RA+ positively selected. This rearrangement joins TRBV7-6 to TRBJ1-2, with 7 bases aligning to TRBD1. CDR3 nucleotide sequence: TGTGCCAGCAGCTTGGAAGGGGGCGATGGCTACACCTTC. Amino acid sequence: CASSLEGGDGYTF.